This T cell receptor (beta chain) was observed in a study of blood T cell repertoires in COVID-19. The overall study: Nucleic acid was either cDNA or gDNA, and it came from T cells, B-cell-depleted T cells, or PBMCs.

This clone was counted between two and nine times. Authors' methods: Quantification of nucleated cells was approximated via reference gene primer amplification. Only in-frame clones appear in the TCRdb table, and some are missing; sequencing was by immunoSEQ multiplex PCR. From that table come the V and J calls and clone size; the DNA was used to work out D and trimming. Of some 220,000 clones listed, around 85% are singletons. Germline V CDR1 and CDR2: ENHRY, SYGVKD. The V segment lost 3 bases and the J segment 6 bases; nucleotides outside the gene matches: 4. The CDR3 extends over 13 amino acids. The TCR was taken from a woman aged 55-75 years with active or convalescent COVID-19. Sequenced: peripheral blood. This chain uses TRBV10-3 with TRBJ2-7; 8 positions agree with TRBD1. In DNA, the CDR3 is TGTGCCATCAGTGAAGGACAGGGTTCCGAGCAGTACTTC. This translates into CAISEGQGSEQYF.